This TCR beta chain derives from a study of blood T cells in healthy people across ages. V dropped 2 bases and J dropped 1; count of bases not matched to a gene: 9. The germline CDR1 and CDR2 sequences are KGHDR and SFDVKD. The CDR3 extends over 17 amino acids. This clonotype was detected ten times or more. Total RNA was isolated from each sample in quantities of at least 6 micrograms. Alongside a J-beta primer mix, a sample-barcoded 5' primer served in a second PCR lasting 7 to 11 cycles. TCRdb reanalysed the 5' RACE reads using MiXCR and keeps one entry per CDR3 protein. The repertoire includes some 1.5 million distinct CDR3 sequences, 28% of them detected once, and about 8% sits in the top ten.

This chain uses TRBV24-1 with TRBJ2-7, with TRBD1 matching 8 bases. The source is a woman aged 25 to 39 in good health. The sample comprised blood. The CDR3, as DNA: TGTGCCACCAGTGATTCCCGACAGGGGTTACAGTCCTACGAGCAGTACTTC. It encodes CATSDSRQGLQSYEQYF.